Included here is one T cell receptor beta chain sequence, with context. This sample is drawn from a study of blood T cell repertoires in COVID-19. Study summary: PBMCs, B-cell-depleted T cells, or T cells provided the cDNA or gDNA that made up the material.

Original analysis: Nucleated cell counts were estimated from reference gene primer amplification. Sequencing used immunoSEQ multiplex PCR; TCRdb keeps in-frame clones, though not all of them. D and trimming come from the DNA, and the V and J calls and clone size come from that table. The sample lists 150,000 or so clones, approximately 86% occurring once. Cohort allocation depended upon clinical history that participants reported. This sequence originates from a man in his 60s who had recovered from COVID-19. The sample consisted of PBMCs or T cells enriched from blood (not recorded which).

The CDR3 nucleotides read TGTGCCAGCAGTTTATCGGGGGGGAGCTCTGGGGCCAACGTCCTGACTTTC. It codes for CASSLSGGSSGANVLTF. The rearrangement joins TRBV27 to TRBJ2-6, with 7 positions matching TRBD2. Unmatched junction bases numbered 2, after V lost 0 bases and J lost 0 bases. This CDR3 has 17 amino acids. Germline V lookup: CDR1 MNHEY, CDR2 SMNVEV (reference sequence).